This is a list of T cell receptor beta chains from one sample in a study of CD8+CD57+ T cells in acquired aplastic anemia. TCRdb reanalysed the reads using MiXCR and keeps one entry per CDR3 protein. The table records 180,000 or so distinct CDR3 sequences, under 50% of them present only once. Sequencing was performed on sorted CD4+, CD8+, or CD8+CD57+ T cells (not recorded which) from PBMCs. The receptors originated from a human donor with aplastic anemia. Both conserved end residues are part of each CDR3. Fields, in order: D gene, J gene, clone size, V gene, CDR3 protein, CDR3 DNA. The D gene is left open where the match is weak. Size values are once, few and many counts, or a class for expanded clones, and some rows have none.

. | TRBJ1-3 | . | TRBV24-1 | CATSDGTRSGNTIYF | TGTGCCACCAGTGACGGCACTCGCTCTGGAAACACCATATATTTT
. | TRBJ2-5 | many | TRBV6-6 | CASSYSPGAQETQYF | TGTGCCAGCAGTTACTCCCCGGGGGCCCAAGAGACCCAGTACTTC
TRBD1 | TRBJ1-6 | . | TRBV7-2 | CASSLGRQGGSPLHF | TGTGCCAGCAGCTTAGGCCGACAGGGCGGTTCACCCCTCCACTTT
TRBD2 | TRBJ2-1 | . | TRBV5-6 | CASSLGRGGNEQFF | TGTGCCAGCAGCTTGGGACGGGGAGGGAATGAGCAGTTCTTC
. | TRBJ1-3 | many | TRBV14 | CASSPIGNTIYF | TGTGCCAGCAGCCCTATTGGAAACACCATATATTTT
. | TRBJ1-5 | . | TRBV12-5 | CASGEGFHSNQPQHF | TGTGCTAGTGGGGAGGGGTTTCACAGCAATCAGCCCCAGCATTTT
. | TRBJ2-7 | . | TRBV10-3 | CASSPSVAGGRDEQYF | TGTGCCAGCAGTCCCTCGGTCGCAGGGGGGCGGGACGAGCAGTACTTC
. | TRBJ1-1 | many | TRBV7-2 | CASSRLNTEAFF | TGTGCCAGCAGCCGTCTGAACACTGAAGCTTTCTTT
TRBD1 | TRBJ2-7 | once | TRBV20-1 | CSASRGQTAYDQYF | TGCAGTGCCTCAAGGGGACAGACAGCCTACGATCAGTACTTC
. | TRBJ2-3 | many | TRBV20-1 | CSARLGDTQYF | TGCAGTGCCCGTCTTGGGGATACGCAGTATTTT
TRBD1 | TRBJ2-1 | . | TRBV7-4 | CASSPQGVGDNEQFF | TGTGCCAGCAGCCCACAGGGGGTGGGGGACAATGAGCAGTTCTTC
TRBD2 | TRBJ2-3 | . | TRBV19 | CASSIAWGTSGRRADTQYF | TGTGCCAGTAGTATAGCCTGGGGGACTAGCGGGAGAAGGGCAGATACGCAGTATTTT
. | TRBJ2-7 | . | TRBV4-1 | CASSQDRYPRSEQYF | TGCGCCAGCAGCCAAGACCGATACCCGAGGAGCGAGCAGTACTTC
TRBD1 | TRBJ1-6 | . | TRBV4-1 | CASRSGGQGRLGSPLHF | TGCGCCAGCAGATCCGGAGGACAGGGAAGACTTGGGTCACCCCTCCACTTT
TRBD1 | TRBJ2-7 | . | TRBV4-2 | CASSQEPGTGSYEQYF | TGTGCCAGCAGCCAAGAACCCGGGACAGGGAGCTACGAGCAGTACTTC
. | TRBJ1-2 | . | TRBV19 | CASSPDWGYGYTF | TGTGCCAGTAGCCCTGATTGGGGCTATGGCTACACCTTC
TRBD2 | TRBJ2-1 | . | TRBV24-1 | CATSDRGSAGTTYNEQFF | TGTGCCACCAGTGACCGGGGCTCAGCGGGAACAACCTACAATGAGCAGTTCTTC
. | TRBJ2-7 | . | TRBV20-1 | CSVRAGQNYEQYF | TGCAGTGTGCGGGCAGGGCAAAACTACGAGCAGTACTTC
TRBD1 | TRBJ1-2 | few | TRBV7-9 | CASSGQGDGYTF | TGCGCCAGCAGCGGGCAGGGGGATGGCTACACCTTC
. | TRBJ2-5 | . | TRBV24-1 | CATNRQETQYF | TGTGCCACCAACAGACAAGAGACCCAGTACTTC
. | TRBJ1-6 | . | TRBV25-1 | CASSEWGGGSPLHF | TGTGCCAGCAGTGAATGGGGGGGGGGATCACCCCTCCACTTT
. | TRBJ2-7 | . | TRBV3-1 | CASSQAGSGSYEQYF | TGTGCCAGCAGCCAAGCGGGCAGTGGGTCCTACGAGCAGTACTTC
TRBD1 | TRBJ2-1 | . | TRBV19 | CASRDRASYNEQFF | TGTGCCTCTAGGGACAGGGCCTCCTACAATGAGCAGTTCTTC
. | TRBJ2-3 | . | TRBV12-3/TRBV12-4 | CASSLPGAEIGTDTQYF | TGTGCCAGCAGTTTACCGGGAGCGGAGATCGGCACAGATACGCAGTATTTT
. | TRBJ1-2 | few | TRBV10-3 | CAISDAIAGAGYTF | TGTGCCATCAGTGATGCCATTGCAGGTGCGGGCTACACCTTC
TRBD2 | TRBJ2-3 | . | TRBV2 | CASSAGTSGRGQYF | TGTGCCAGCAGTGCGGGGACTAGCGGGAGGGGGCAGTATTTT
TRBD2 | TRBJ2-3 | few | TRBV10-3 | CATRGLAARF | TGTGCCACCCGAGGACTAGCTGCGCGTTTT
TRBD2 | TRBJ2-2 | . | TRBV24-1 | CATSDLPGLAGALNTGELFF | TGTGCCACCAGTGATCTACCGGGACTAGCGGGGGCCCTGAACACCGGGGAGCTGTTTTTT
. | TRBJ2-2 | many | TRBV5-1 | CASSLGLKESFGELFF | TGCGCCAGCAGCTTGGGGTTGAAGGAGTCCTTCGGGGAGCTGTTTTTT
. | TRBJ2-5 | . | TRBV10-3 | CAISEQETQYF | TGTGCCATCAGTGAGCAAGAGACCCAGTACTTC
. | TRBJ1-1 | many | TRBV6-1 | CASSEDRVTEAFF | TGTGCCAGCAGTGAAGATAGGGTCACTGAAGCTTTCTTT
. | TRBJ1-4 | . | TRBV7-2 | CASSRQANEKLFF | TGTGCCAGCAGCCGACAGGCAAATGAAAAACTGTTTTTT
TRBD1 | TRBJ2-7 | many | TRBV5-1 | CASATPGTGVNEQYF | TGCGCCAGCGCTACTCCCGGGACAGGGGTGAACGAGCAGTACTTC
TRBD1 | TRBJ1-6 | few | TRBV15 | CATSSRQGENSPLHF | TGTGCCACCAGCAGCAGACAGGGCGAGAATTCACCCCTCCACTTT
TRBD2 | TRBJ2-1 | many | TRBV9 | CASSVAGVSYNEQFF | TGTGCCAGCAGCGTTGCGGGAGTATCCTACAATGAGCAGTTCTTC
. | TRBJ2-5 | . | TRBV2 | CASSDVLGETQYF | TGTGCCAGCAGTGACGTCCTCGGGGAGACCCAGTACTTC
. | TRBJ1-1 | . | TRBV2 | CASSVFPSGGTEAFF | TGTGCCAGCAGTGTATTCCCTAGCGGGGGCACTGAAGCTTTCTTT
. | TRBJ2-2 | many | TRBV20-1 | CSARDQNTGELFF | TGCAGTGCTAGAGATCAGAACACCGGGGAGCTGTTTTTT
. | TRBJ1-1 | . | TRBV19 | CASSIPGQGLPNVNTEAFF | TGTGCCAGTAGTATTCCCGGGCAGGGGCTACCCAACGTGAACACTGAAGCTTTCTTT
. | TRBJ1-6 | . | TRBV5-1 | CASSSSGTGDNSPLHF | TGCGCCAGCAGCTCGTCCGGGACTGGGGATAATTCACCCCTCCACTTT
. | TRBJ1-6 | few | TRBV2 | CASSLREGDSPLHF | TGTGCCAGCAGCCTAAGGGAGGGTGACTCACCCCTCCACTTT
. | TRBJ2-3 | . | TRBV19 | CASRQSGDTQYF | TGTGCCAGTAGGCAGTCGGGAGATACGCAGTATTTT
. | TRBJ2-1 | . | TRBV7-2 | CASSSGMDNERFF | TGTGCCAGCTCCTCGGGTATGGACAATGAGCGGTTCTTC
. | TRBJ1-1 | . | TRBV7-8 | CASSLTTALLGEAFF | TGTGCCAGCAGCTTAACCACAGCCCTTCTGGGTGAAGCTTTCTTT
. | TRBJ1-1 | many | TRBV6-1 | CASSPGPEIIKQAFF | TGTGCCAGCAGTCCAGGCCCCGAAATCATAAAACAAGCTTTCTTT
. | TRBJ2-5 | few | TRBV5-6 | CASSISLDLSGQETQHF | TGTGCCAGCAGCATCTCCCTGGACTTATCGGGCCAAGAGACCCAGCACTTC
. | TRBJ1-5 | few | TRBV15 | CATSSSQWQPQHF | TGTGCCACCAGCAGCTCACAGTGGCAGCCCCAGCATTTT
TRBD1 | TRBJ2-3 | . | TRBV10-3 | CAISDPPGQGYSDTQYF | TGTGCCATCAGTGATCCCCCGGGACAGGGGTATTCAGATACGCAGTATTTT
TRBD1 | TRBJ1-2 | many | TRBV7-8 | CASSYQGGGYGYTF | TGTGCCAGCAGCTACCAGGGGGGAGGCTATGGCTACACCTTC
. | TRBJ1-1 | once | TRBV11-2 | CAGSHNRRPQIEAFF | TGTGCCGGCAGCCATAACAGGCGCCCTCAAATTGAAGCTTTCTTT